A few counts support the clone carrying this TCR beta chain. Its antigen is not known. This CDR3 is built from 12 residues. Trimming removed 7 bases at V and 3 bases at J, with 13 bases between. The germline V gene encodes CDR1 SQVTM and CDR2 ANQGSEA. The sample is drawn from a study of early T cells in non-severe SARS-CoV-2 infection. In the study overall: From unsorted whole blood, bulk RNA was sequenced, and the chains remained unpaired.

cDNA molecules, individually, were tagged with unique molecular identifiers. TCRdb itself ran the 5' RACE reads through MiXCR, one entry per CDR3 protein. Here the sample spans about 76,000 distinct CDR3 sequences, roughly 12% being singletons. Whole-study results and caveats: Comparison of clonotypes with VDJdb favored anti-spike CD8 responses while missing private and CD4 specificities.

Sequencing was done on a sample of whole blood. The clonotype comes from an adult who was a healthcare worker with PCR-confirmed SARS-CoV-2 infection or an uninfected control (not recorded which). The chain couples TRBV29-1 to TRBJ2-7, with a tentative D call TRBD2 (5 bases). Here the CDR3 DNA reads TGCAGCGGAGGTGTTAGCGACTACGAGCAGTACTTC. This codes for CSGGVSDYEQYF.